This T cell receptor beta chain was profiled in a study of tumor and adjacent non-tumor tissue in lung cancer. Study-level points and caveats: Top 100 clones took a larger repertoire share in normal lung. Tumor tissue had significantly higher TCR diversity than normal lung. Higher tumor TCR diversity was associated with shorter survival.

As concerns this clonotype: The antigen remains unidentified.

The CDR3 runs 12 residues. Germline V gene data show CDR1 as SQVTM and CDR2 as ANQGSEA. Trimming shortened V by 7 bases and J by 5 bases, and 12 bases separated the two germline ends. Three rounds of nested PCR, following a modified ARM-PCR protocol, produced the TCRbeta library. TCRdb reanalysed the multiplex PCR reads using MiXCR and keeps one entry per CDR3 protein. The top ten hold under 30% of the sample, which has 69,000 or so distinct CDR3 sequences, 55% to 85% seen once. No cell sorting was done before RNA was extracted from the tissue. This TCR was sampled from a man aged 60 to 69 with non-small cell lung cancer. The specimen sequenced was lung tumor tissue. The gene calls are TRBV29-1 and TRBJ2-1, with unresolved D. The CDR3 DNA sequence: TGCAGCGCACAATCTAGTCACAATGAGCAGTTCTTC. The encoded protein is CSAQSSHNEQFF.